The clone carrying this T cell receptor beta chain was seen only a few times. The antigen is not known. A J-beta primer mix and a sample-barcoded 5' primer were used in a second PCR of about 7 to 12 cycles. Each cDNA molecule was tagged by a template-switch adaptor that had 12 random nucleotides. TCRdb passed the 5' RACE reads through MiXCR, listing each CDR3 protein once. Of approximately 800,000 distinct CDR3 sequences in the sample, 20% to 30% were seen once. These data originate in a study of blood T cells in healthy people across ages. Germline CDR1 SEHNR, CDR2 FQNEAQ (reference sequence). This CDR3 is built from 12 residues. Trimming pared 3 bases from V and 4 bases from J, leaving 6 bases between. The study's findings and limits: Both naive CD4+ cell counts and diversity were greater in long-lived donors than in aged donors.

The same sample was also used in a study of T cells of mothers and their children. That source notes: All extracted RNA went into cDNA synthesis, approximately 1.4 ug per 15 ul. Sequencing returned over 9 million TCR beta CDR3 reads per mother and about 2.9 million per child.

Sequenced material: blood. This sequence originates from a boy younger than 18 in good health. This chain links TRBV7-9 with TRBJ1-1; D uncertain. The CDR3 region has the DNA TGTGCCAGCAGCTTTCCTTTCACTGAAGCTTTCTTT. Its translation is CASSFPFTEAFF.